These T cell receptor beta chains were read from a single sample in a study of blood T cell repertoires in COVID-19. Libraries were prepared by immunoSEQ multiplex PCR; TCRdb keeps only in-frame clonotypes and omits some of them. Among approximately 110,000 clones listed, 85% were seen once. The sample was peripheral blood. The receptors here all came from a human donor in a cohort sampled during active COVID-19. Each CDR3 is given with its conserved first and last residue. A D gene is named only where the DNA matches it firmly. A clone size is listed for some rows: how often the clone was seen (once, few, many), or a class if it is expanded.

>TRBJ1-1|TRBV10-3|.|.
CAISEPGVSAFF
TGTGCCATCAGTGAGCCCGGGGTATCGGCTTTCTTT
>TRBJ2-2|TRBV3-1/TRBV3-2|.|.
CASSRSGTGELFF
TGTGCCAGCAGCCGCTCGGGCACCGGGGAGCTGTTTTTT
>TRBJ2-5|TRBV3-1/TRBV3-2|once|.
CASSQDRGFPQDEPETQYF
TGTGCCAGCAGCCAAGATCGCGGGTTTCCCCAGGACGAGCCAGAGACCCAGTACTTC
>TRBJ2-7|TRBV6-2/TRBV6-3|.|TRBD2
CASSLLGGSSYEQYF
TGTGCCAGCAGCCTCTTGGGGGGGAGCTCCTACGAGCAGTACTTC
>TRBJ2-1|TRBV28|.|TRBD1
CASSRAATGEWPGDEQFF
TGTGCCAGCAGTCGAGCCGCGACAGGGGAATGGCCCGGGGATGAGCAGTTCTTC
>TRBJ1-5|TRBV6-5|.|TRBD1
CASLPTGGRNQPQHF
TGTGCCAGCCTTCCGACAGGGGGCAGGAATCAGCCCCAGCATTTT
>TRBJ2-5|TRBV30|.|TRBD1
CAWRSGGWETQYF
TGTGCCTGGAGATCAGGGGGCTGGGAGACCCAGTACTTC
>TRBJ1-1|TRBV16|once|.
CASSQNTVVAEAFF
TGTGCCAGCAGCCAAAATACAGTAGTGGCTGAAGCTTTCTTT
>TRBJ2-7|TRBV7-2|.|TRBD1
CASSSRTGPYEQYF
TGTGCCAGCAGCTCCAGGACAGGGCCCTACGAGCAGTACTTC
>TRBJ1-5|TRBV19|.|TRBD1
CASSPDREQPQHF
TGTGCCAGTAGTCCCGACAGGGAGCAGCCCCAGCATTTT
>TRBJ1-2|TRBV19|.|.
CASSPGGIGGGYTF
TGTGCCAGTAGCCCCGGAGGGATCGGTGGTGGCTACACCTTC
>TRBJ2-1|TRBV6-2/TRBV6-3|once|TRBD2
CASSYSSGATPNEQFF
TGTGCCAGCAGTTACTCCAGCGGGGCCACCCCCAATGAGCAGTTCTTC
>TRBJ2-5|TRBV28|.|.
CASSLRGGGTQYF
TGTGCCAGCAGTTTACGGGGTGGTGGGACCCAGTACTTC
>TRBJ2-3|TRBV5-6|.|.
CASSTVWREMADTQYF
TGTGCCAGCAGCACGGTGTGGAGGGAGATGGCAGATACGCAGTATTTT
>TRBJ1-1|TRBV18|.|.
CASSPLGAANTEAFF
TGTGCCAGCTCACCACTGGGGGCAGCGAACACTGAAGCTTTCTTT
>TRBJ2-6|TRBV6-2/TRBV6-3|.|.
CASSRPWGGPGANVLTF
TGTGCCAGCAGCCGCCCCTGGGGGGGGCCGGGGGCCAACGTCCTGACTTTC
>TRBJ2-1|TRBV7-6|.|.
CASSFLAGAEGEQFF
TGTGCCAGCAGCTTCTTGGCGGGGGCCGAGGGTGAGCAGTTCTTC
>TRBJ2-3|TRBV6-5|once|TRBD1
CASRDRVFRDTQYF
TGTGCCAGCAGGGACAGGGTCTTTAGGGATACGCAGTATTTT
>TRBJ2-1|TRBV11-3|.|TRBD2
CASSLVRGDYNEQFF
TGTGCCAGCAGCTTAGTTCGGGGGGACTACAATGAGCAGTTCTTC
>TRBJ1-1|TRBV14|.|.
CASSRRLPGGSTEAFF
TGTGCCAGCAGCCGCCGCCTTCCGGGGGGCAGTACTGAAGCTTTCTTT
>TRBJ2-7|TRBV5-1|.|TRBD2
CASSSTSGVYEQYF
TGCGCCAGCAGCTCCACTAGCGGGGTCTACGAGCAGTACTTC
>TRBJ2-1|TRBV10-3|.|TRBD2
CAITSGLAKEQFF
TGTGCCATCACCTCGGGACTAGCAAAGGAGCAGTTCTTC
>TRBJ2-2|TRBV12-3/TRBV12-4|.|.
CASSPRGELFF
TGTGCCAGCAGCCCGAGGGGGGAGCTGTTTTTT
>TRBJ2-1|TRBV24-1|.|.
CATSDFAVSSSYNEQFF
TGTGCCACCAGTGATTTTGCAGTATCCAGCTCCTACAATGAGCAGTTCTTC
>TRBJ2-2|TRBV7-7|.|.
CASSQTVTGELFF
TGTGCCAGCAGCCAAACAGTTACCGGGGAGCTGTTTTTT
>TRBJ2-1|TRBV27|.|TRBD2
CASSSSLAGAYNEQFF
TGTGCCAGCAGTTCCTCACTAGCGGGGGCCTACAATGAGCAGTTCTTC
>TRBJ2-7|TRBV27|.|.
CASSLGSTQGPFIYEQYF
TGTGCCAGCAGTTTAGGATCTACTCAGGGCCCCTTTATCTACGAGCAGTACTTC
>TRBJ2-5|TRBV10-2|.|TRBD2
CASSPSGVETQYF
TGCGCCAGCAGTCCGAGCGGGGTAGAGACCCAGTACTTC
>TRBJ2-7|TRBV11-2|few|.
CASSIPGVKSSYEQYF
TGTGCCAGCAGCATACCAGGGGTCAAGTCCTCCTACGAGCAGTACTTC
>TRBJ2-1|TRBV5-6|.|TRBD2
CASSLWGAGGSRVGEQFF
TGTGCCAGCAGCCTTTGGGGAGCGGGGGGCTCACGGGTTGGTGAGCAGTTCTTC
>TRBJ2-1|TRBV11-2|.|.
CASSTKTDTYNEQFF
TGTGCCAGCAGCACCAAGACGGACACTTACAATGAGCAGTTCTTC
>TRBJ2-1|TRBV5-1|few|TRBD2
CASSERAGDNEQFF
TGCGCCAGCAGCGAAAGGGCGGGGGACAATGAGCAGTTCTTC
>TRBJ1-3|TRBV5-1|.|.
CASSLTGPHSGNTIYF
TGCGCCAGCAGCTTGACAGGGCCCCACTCTGGAAACACCATATATTTT
>TRBJ2-2|TRBV9|.|.
CASARGTNTGELFF
TGTGCCAGCGCCCGGGGAACGAACACCGGGGAGCTGTTTTTT
>TRBJ2-7|TRBV6-1|.|TRBD1
CASREPLGGDRDYYEQYF
TGTGCCAGCAGGGAACCCTTGGGGGGGGACAGGGATTACTACGAGCAGTACTTC
>TRBJ1-2|TRBV6-2/TRBV6-3|.|.
CASSYGRGYTF
TGTGCCAGCAGTTACGGGCGCGGCTACACCTTC
>TRBJ1-3|TRBV11-3|.|TRBD1
CASSLQGGTGNTIYF
TGTGCCAGCAGCCTTCAGGGGGGAACTGGAAACACCATATATTTT
>TRBJ1-3|TRBV6-5|.|.
CASSYSRGGPGNTIYF
TGTGCCAGCAGTTACTCGAGAGGGGGACCAGGAAACACCATATATTTT
>TRBJ2-1|TRBV10-2|.|TRBD2
CASSESTSGGYNEQFF
TGCGCCAGCAGTGAGTCGACTAGCGGGGGCTACAATGAGCAGTTCTTC
>TRBJ2-7|TRBV19|.|.
CASSPIEGTEQYF
TGTGCCAGTAGCCCTATCGAGGGAACCGAGCAGTACTTC
>TRBJ2-7|TRBV28|.|.
CASSLPGSYEQYF
TGTGCCAGCAGTTTACCAGGCTCCTACGAGCAGTACTTC
>TRBJ1-2|TRBV2|.|.
CASSLYGYTF
TGTGCCAGCAGCCTATATGGCTACACCTTC
>TRBJ2-1|TRBV28|.|.
CASSLGQQGTPNARSYNEQFF
TGTGCCAGCAGTTTAGGCCAACAGGGAACACCTAATGCAAGGTCCTACAATGAGCAGTTCTTC
>TRBJ2-2|TRBV18|once|TRBD1
CASSRDRGHTGELFF
TGTGCCAGCTCACGGGACAGGGGGCACACCGGGGAGCTGTTTTTT
>TRBJ2-2|TRBV7-9|.|.
CASSLSEPGTGELFF
TGTGCCAGCAGCTTAAGTGAGCCGGGGACCGGGGAGCTGTTTTTT